A selection of T cell receptor beta chains follows, all from one sample in a study of glioma-infiltrating T cells. TCRdb re-derived calls from the multiplex PCR reads in MiXCR, one entry per CDR3 protein. Found here are 300,000 to 400,000 distinct CDR3 sequences, 41% of them singletons; the top ten hold about 11%. The sequencing input was glioma tissue, nonneoplastic brain tissue, or PBMCs (not recorded which). All receptors come from a human donor with low-grade glioma or glioblastoma, undergoing nonglioma brain surgery, or in good health (not recorded which). The CDR3 runs from the conserved cysteine through the conserved F or W. The order of the fields is J gene, clone size, D gene, V gene, CDR3 protein, CDR3 DNA. D genes are given only for firm matches. Some rows mark clone size as missing; the rest say once, few, many or name a class of expanded clone.

TRBJ2-2 | NA | TRBD2 | TRBV20-1 | CSAVSLAGGLEGELFF | TGCAGTGCTGTTTCTTTAGCGGGAGGGTTGGAGGGGGAGCTGTTTTTT
TRBJ2-7 | NA | TRBD2 | TRBV29-1 | CSVLGGSADEQYF | TGCAGCGTTCTCGGCGGGAGCGCGGACGAGCAGTACTTC
TRBJ2-7 | NA | TRBD1 | TRBV4-2 | CASSQAWDSRLPTYEQYF | TGTGCCAGCAGCCAAGCCTGGGACAGCCGACTTCCGACATACGAGCAGTACTTC
TRBJ2-7 | NA | NA | TRBV4-1 | CASSLIGSSYEQYF | TGTGCCAGCAGCTTGATCGGTAGCTCCTACGAGCAGTACTTC
TRBJ2-7 | few | NA | TRBV7-2 | CASSLGDPGEQYF | TGTGCCAGCAGCCTAGGAGACCCGGGGGAGCAGTACTTC
TRBJ2-1 | NA | TRBD2 | TRBV12-3/TRBV12-4 | CASGLVIRNEQFF | TGTGCCAGCGGACTAGTGATAAGAAATGAGCAGTTCTTC
TRBJ2-7 | few | TRBD1 | TRBV29-1 | CSVRTGLGEQYF | TGCAGCGTTCGGACAGGGTTGGGCGAGCAGTACTTC
TRBJ2-7 | NA | TRBD2 | TRBV28 | CASSTPGTSGTYEQYF | TGTGCCAGCTCCACACCCGGGACTAGCGGGACCTACGAGCAGTACTTC
TRBJ2-3 | once | TRBD1 | TRBV6-6 | CASSYAWNRGVNGADTQYF | TGTGCCAGCAGTTACGCGTGGAACAGGGGGGTCAATGGCGCGGATACGCAGTATTTT
TRBJ1-5 | many | NA | TRBV6-1 | CASSDRYSNQPQHF | TGTGCCAGCAGTGACCGGTATAGCAATCAGCCCCAGCATTTT
TRBJ2-7 | NA | TRBD1 | TRBV3-1 | CASSRQGPFEQYF | TGTGCCAGCAGCCGACAGGGTCCCTTTGAGCAGTACTTC
TRBJ1-1 | NA | NA | TRBV4-3 | CASSQDSGGWTEAFF | TGCGCCAGCAGCCAAGATTCGGGGGGCTGGACTGAAGCTTTCTTT
TRBJ1-1 | NA | NA | TRBV11-1 | CASSLGVDTQNTEAFF | TGTGCCAGCAGCTTAGGGGTAGACACCCAGAACACTGAAGCTTTCTTT
TRBJ2-1 | NA | TRBD2 | TRBV12-3/TRBV12-4 | CASSYETSGHNEQFF | TGTGCCAGCAGTTACGAAACTAGCGGGCACAATGAGCAGTTCTTC
TRBJ2-2 | few | NA | TRBV5-4 | CASSLFWGRNTGELFF | TGTGCCAGCAGCTTGTTCTGGGGGAGGAACACCGGGGAGCTGTTTTTT
TRBJ2-1 | NA | TRBD2 | TRBV4-1 | CASSQGPGTTMPNEQFF | TGCGCCAGCAGCCAGGGCCCCGGGACTACCATGCCCAATGAGCAGTTCTTC
TRBJ2-3 | many | NA | TRBV28 | CASSPGDSTDTQYF | TGTGCCAGCAGCCCGGGGGATAGCACAGATACGCAGTATTTT
TRBJ1-4 | NA | NA | TRBV2 | CASRLAVGEKLFF | TGTGCCAGCAGGCTGGCAGTGGGTGAAAAACTGTTTTTT
TRBJ2-7 | many | NA | TRBV6-1 | CASSSVGGPYEQYF | TGTGCCAGCAGCTCCGTGGGGGGACCCTACGAGCAGTACTTC
TRBJ2-1 | few | TRBD1 | TRBV20-1 | CSSPGQGALNEQFF | TGCAGTTCCCCGGGACAGGGGGCGTTGAATGAGCAGTTCTTC
TRBJ2-7 | many | NA | TRBV27 | CASSFGHEQYF | TGTGCCAGCAGTTTTGGGCACGAGCAGTACTTC
TRBJ2-7 | once | NA | TRBV6-2/TRBV6-3 | CASSRITIYEQYF | TGCGCCAGCAGTCGGATTACTATCTACGAGCAGTACTTC
TRBJ2-1 | few | TRBD2 | TRBV6-2/TRBV6-3 | CASSPLAGYHSYNEQFF | TGTGCCAGCAGTCCTTTAGCGGGCTACCACTCCTACAATGAGCAGTTCTTC
TRBJ2-3 | NA | NA | TRBV11-2 | CASSPRRGGADTQYF | TGTGCCAGCAGCCCAAGGAGGGGCGGAGCAGATACGCAGTATTTT
TRBJ2-3 | NA | TRBD2 | TRBV7-2 | CASNTGTSGSVGADTQYF | TGTGCCAGCAACACCGGGACTAGCGGGAGTGTTGGCGCAGATACGCAGTATTTT
TRBJ2-1 | NA | TRBD2 | TRBV7-2 | CASSLVHLGLAYNEQFF | TGTGCCAGCAGCTTAGTACATTTGGGACTAGCTTACAATGAGCAGTTCTTC
TRBJ1-5 | NA | NA | TRBV10-3 | CAISAEGDNQPQHF | TGTGCCATCAGCGCAGAGGGAGACAATCAGCCCCAGCATTTT
TRBJ1-6 | many | NA | TRBV27 | CASSFGLYNSPLHF | TGTGCCAGCAGTTTCGGCCTATATAATTCACCCCTCCACTTT
TRBJ1-2 | NA | NA | TRBV14 | CASSQGRSNYGYTF | TGTGCCAGCAGCCAAGGCAGGAGTAACTATGGCTACACCTTC
TRBJ2-7 | NA | NA | TRBV27 | CASSLGPGNIYEQHF | TGTGCCAGCAGTTTAGGGCCAGGTAACATCTACGAGCAGCACTTC
TRBJ2-3 | many | NA | TRBV24-1 | CATSDTASRRTDTQYF | TGTGCCACCAGTGATACAGCGTCGAGGCGCACAGATACGCAGTATTTT
TRBJ2-5 | NA | NA | TRBV28 | CASRQETKYF | TGTGCCAGTAGACAAGAGACCAAGTACTTC